This T cell receptor beta chain derives from a study of T cell clusters in autoimmune cytopenias. Study-level information: A median of approximately 47,000 TRB reads per sample yielded a median roughly 2,500 distinct clonotypes.

The CDR3 has 19 residues. Per the germline V gene, CDR1 is SGHDT and CDR2 is YYEEEE. TRB was amplified from approximately 230 ng of peripheral blood genomic DNA per sample. Notes on this clonotype: Its antigen is not known.

Study observations and caveats: TRB repertoire shifts in secondary cytopenia and chronic lymphocytic leukemia mostly reflected lymphoma, not autoimmunity.

Multiplex touch-down PCR amplified TRB using TRB-A and TRB-B pools in one tube. TCRdb reprocessed the multiplex PCR reads and reports one entry per CDR3 protein, with no DNA. This table lists 7,000 to 9,000 distinct CDR3 sequences. These data also featured in a second study, about T cell repertoires in aging, cancer and after chemotherapy.

The rearrangement links TRBV5-6 to TRBJ1-5; checking the TCRdb D call of TRBD1 is not possible without DNA. The sequenced material came from peripheral blood. The receptor's source is a human donor with an autoimmune cytopenia or autoimmune hepatitis (not recorded which). This CDR3 is CARSLRAGHQKGSNQPQHF.